This paragraph covers one T cell receptor beta chain sequence. Primers: 60 Vbeta forward and 13 Jbeta reverse. Data came from immunoSEQ multiplex PCR; TCRdb stores just in-frame clones and leaves some out. This sample has about 90,000 clones; around three fifths occur once, and the top ten carry 20% to 25%. This sample stems from a study of cytomegalovirus exposure and HLA in healthy donors. The receptor was isolated from a woman in her forties or fifties in good health and CMV-seropositive. Material: PBMCs.

CDR3 nucleotide sequence: TGTGCCAGCTCACCACCGACCAGGGAAAAACTGTTTTTT. Translation gives CASSPPTREKLFF. The genes are TRBV18 and TRBJ1-4; the D is unclear. Looked up from germline, CDR1 is KGHSH and CDR2 is LQKENI. V was shortened by 0 bases and J by 8 bases, with 7 bases between the two germline ends. The CDR3 spans 13 residues.